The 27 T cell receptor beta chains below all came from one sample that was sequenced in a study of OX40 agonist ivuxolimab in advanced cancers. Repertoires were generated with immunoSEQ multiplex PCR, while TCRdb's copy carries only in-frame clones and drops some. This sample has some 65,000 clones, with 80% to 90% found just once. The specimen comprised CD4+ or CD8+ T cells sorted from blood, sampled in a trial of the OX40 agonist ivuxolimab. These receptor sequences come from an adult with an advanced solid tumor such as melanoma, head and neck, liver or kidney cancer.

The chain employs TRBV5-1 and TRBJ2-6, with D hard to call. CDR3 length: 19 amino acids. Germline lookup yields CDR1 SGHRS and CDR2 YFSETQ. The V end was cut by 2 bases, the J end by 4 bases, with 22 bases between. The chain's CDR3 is CASSFVFRLRSDGANVLTF. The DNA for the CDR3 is TGCGCCAGCAGCTTCGTGTTTAGACTTCGGTCGGACGGGGCCAACGTCCTGACTTTC.

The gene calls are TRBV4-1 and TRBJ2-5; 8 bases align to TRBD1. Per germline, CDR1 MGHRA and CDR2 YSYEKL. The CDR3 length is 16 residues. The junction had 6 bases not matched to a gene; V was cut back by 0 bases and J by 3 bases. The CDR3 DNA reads TGCGCCAGCAGCCAAGACTGGACAGGGCTAAAAGAGACCCAGTACTTC. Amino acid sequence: CASSQDWTGLKETQYF.

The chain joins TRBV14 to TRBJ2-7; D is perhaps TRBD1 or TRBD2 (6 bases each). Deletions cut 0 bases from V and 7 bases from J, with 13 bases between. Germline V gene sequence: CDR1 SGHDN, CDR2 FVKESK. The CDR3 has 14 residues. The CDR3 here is CASSQESGAGEQYF. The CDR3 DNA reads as TGTGCCAGCAGCCAAGAATCGGGGGCCGGGGAGCAGTACTTC.

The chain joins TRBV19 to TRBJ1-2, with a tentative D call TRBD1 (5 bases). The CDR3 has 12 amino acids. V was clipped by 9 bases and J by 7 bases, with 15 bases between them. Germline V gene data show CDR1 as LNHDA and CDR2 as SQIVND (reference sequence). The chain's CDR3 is CASTTGGGGYTF. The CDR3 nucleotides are TGTGCCAGCACTACCGGGGGAGGTGGCTACACCTTC.

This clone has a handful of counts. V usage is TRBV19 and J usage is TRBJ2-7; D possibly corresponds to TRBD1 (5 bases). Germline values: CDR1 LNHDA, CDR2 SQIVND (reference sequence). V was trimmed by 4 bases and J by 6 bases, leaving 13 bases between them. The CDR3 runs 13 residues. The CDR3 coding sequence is TGTGCCAGTAGTAATCTGGGGCAGGCCGAGCAGTACTTC. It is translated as CASSNLGQAEQYF.

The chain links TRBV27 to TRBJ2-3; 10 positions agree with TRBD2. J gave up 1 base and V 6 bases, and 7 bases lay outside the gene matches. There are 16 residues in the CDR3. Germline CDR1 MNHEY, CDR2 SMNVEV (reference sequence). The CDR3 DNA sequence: TGTGCCAGCAGCCGCGGACTAGCGGTACGCACAGATACGCAGTATTTT. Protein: CASSRGLAVRTDTQYF.

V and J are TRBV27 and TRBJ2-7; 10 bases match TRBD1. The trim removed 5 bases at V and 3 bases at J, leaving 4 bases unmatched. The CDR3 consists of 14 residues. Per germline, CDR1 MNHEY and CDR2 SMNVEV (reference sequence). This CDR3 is CASSPRDRGYEQYF. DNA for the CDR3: TGTGCCAGCAGTCCCCGGGACAGGGGCTACGAGCAGTACTTC.

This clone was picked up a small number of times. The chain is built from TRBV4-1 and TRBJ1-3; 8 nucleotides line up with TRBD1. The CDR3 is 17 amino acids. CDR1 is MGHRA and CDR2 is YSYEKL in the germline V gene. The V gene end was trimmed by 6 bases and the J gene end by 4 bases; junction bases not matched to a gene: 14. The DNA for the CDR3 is TGCGCCAGCAGGGGCCCGGCCTGGGACAGGAGCGGAAACACCATATATTTT. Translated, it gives CASRGPAWDRSGNTIYF.

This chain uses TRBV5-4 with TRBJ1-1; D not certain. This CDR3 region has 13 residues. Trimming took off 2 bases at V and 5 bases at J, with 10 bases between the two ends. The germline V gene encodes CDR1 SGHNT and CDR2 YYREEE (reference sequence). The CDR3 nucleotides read TGTGCCAGCAGCTTTTGGAAGAGGACTGAAGCTTTCTTT. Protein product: CASSFWKRTEAFF.

The CDR3 coding sequence is TGTGCCAGCAGTTACCCCGGGGGGTCCTACAATGAGCAGTTCTTC. Translation: CASSYPGGSYNEQFF. The J gene is TRBJ2-1, the V gene TRBV6-6, with 7 bases matching TRBD2. This CDR3 has 15 residues. V lost 2 bases to trimming and J lost 1 base; unmatched junction nucleotides: 2. Germline CDR1 reads MNHNY; CDR2 reads SVGAGI (reference sequence).

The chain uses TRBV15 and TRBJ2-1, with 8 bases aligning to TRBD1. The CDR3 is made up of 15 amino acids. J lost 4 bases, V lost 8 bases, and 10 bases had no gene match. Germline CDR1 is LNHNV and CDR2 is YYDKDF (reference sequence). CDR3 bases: TGTGCCACCGGTCCTAGGGACAGGCTTTACAATGAGCAGTTCTTC. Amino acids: CATGPRDRLYNEQFF.

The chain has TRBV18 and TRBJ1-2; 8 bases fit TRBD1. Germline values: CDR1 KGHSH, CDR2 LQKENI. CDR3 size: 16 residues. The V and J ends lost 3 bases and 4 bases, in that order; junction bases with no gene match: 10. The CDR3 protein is CASSPPDRDPPYGYTF. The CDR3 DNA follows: TGTGCCAGCTCACCCCCGGACAGGGACCCTCCCTATGGCTACACCTTC.

DNA of the CDR3: TGTGCCAGCAGCCAACGAAACGTACAGGGAAGCACTGAAGCTTTCTTT. Encoded protein: CASSQRNVQGSTEAFF. The genes are TRBV14 and TRBJ1-1, with D possibly TRBD1 on 6 matching bases. This CDR3 is 16 amino acids long. V lost 2 bases and J lost 4, with 17 bases in between. Germline CDR1 SGHDN, CDR2 FVKESK.

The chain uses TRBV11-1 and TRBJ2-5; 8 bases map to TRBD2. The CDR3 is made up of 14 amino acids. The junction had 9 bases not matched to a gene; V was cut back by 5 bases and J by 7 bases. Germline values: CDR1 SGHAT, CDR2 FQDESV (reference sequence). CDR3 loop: CASSPFGGAGTQYF. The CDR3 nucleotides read TGTGCCAGCAGCCCCTTCGGGGGGGCGGGGACCCAGTACTTC.

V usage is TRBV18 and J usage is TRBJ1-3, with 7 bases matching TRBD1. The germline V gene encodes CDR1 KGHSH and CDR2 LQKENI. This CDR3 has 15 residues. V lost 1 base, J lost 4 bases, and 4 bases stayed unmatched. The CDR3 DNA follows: TGTGCCAGCTCACCACGTGAGGGACAGGGAAACACCATATATTTT. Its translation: CASSPREGQGNTIYF. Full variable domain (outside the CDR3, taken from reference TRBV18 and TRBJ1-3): NAGVMQNPRHLVRRRGQEARLRCSPMKGHSHVYWYRQLPEEGLKFMVYLQKENIIDESGMPKERFSAEFPKEGPSILRIQQVVRGDSAAYFCASSPREGQGNTIYFGEGSWLTVV.

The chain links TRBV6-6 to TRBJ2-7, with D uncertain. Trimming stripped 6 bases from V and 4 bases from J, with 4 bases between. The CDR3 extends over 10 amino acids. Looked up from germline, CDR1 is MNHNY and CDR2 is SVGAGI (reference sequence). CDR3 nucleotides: TGTGCCAGCAGCCGATACGAGCAGTACTTC. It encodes CASSRYEQYF.

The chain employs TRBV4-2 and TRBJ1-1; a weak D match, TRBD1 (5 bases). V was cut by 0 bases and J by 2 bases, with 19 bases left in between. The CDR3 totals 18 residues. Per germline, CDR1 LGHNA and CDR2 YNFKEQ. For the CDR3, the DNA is TGTGCCAGCAGCCAAGAAGGGGTAGGGGCACCTTCAAACACTGAAGCTTTCTTT. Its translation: CASSQEGVGAPSNTEAFF.

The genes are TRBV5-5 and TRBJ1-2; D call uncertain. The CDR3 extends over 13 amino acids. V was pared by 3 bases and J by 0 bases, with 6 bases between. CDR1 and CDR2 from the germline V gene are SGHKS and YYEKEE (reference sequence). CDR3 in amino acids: CASSSGTNYGYTF. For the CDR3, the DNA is TGTGCCAGCAGCTCAGGTACTAACTATGGCTACACCTTC.

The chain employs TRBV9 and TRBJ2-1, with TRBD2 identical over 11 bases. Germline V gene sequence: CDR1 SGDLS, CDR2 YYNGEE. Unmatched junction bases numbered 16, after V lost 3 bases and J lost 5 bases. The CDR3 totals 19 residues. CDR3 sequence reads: CASSGSKKPSGGWNNEQFF. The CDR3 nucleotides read TGTGCCAGCAGCGGATCCAAGAAGCCTAGCGGGGGGTGGAACAATGAGCAGTTCTTC.

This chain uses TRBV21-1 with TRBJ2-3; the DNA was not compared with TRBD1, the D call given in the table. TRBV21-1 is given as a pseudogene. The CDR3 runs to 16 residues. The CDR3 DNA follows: TGTGCCAGCAGCAGTGGACAGGGGGCCCCTCAGGATACGCAGTATTTT. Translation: CASSSGQGAPQDTQYF.

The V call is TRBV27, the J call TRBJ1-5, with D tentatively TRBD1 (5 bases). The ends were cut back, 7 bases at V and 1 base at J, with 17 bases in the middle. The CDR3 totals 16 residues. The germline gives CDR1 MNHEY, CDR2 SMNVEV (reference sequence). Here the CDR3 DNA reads TGTGCCAGCACCCCCCGGGGGGATCGAAGCAATCAGCCCCAGCATTTT. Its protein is CASTPRGDRSNQPQHF.

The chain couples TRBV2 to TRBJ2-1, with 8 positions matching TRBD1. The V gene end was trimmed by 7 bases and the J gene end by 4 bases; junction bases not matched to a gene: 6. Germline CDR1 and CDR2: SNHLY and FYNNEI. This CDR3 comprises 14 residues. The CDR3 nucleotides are TGTGCCAGCAACGGACAGGGCACTTACAATGAGCAGTTCTTC. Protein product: CASNGQGTYNEQFF.

The CDR3 loop reads CASSQTEADTQYF. The CDR3, as DNA: TGCGCCAGCAGCCAGACGGAGGCAGATACGCAGTATTTT. The V call is TRBV4-1, the J call TRBJ2-3, with D perhaps TRBD2 (5 bases). The germline V and J ends were trimmed by 3 bases and 4 bases, with 8 bases remaining between them. Germline V gives CDR1 MGHRA, CDR2 YSYEKL. CDR3 length equals 13 residues.

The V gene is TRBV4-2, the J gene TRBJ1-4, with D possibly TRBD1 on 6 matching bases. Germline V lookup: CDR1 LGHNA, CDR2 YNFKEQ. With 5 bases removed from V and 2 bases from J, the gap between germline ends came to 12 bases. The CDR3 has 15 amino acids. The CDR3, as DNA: TGTGCCAGCAGCACACAGGGCCAGACTAATGAAAAACTGTTTTTT. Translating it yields CASSTQGQTNEKLFF.

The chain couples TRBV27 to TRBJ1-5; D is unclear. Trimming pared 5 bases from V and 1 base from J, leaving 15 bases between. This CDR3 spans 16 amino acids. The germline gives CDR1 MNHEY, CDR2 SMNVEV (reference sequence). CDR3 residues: CASSPRRRESNQPQHF. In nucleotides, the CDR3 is TGTGCCAGCAGTCCACGACGGAGGGAGAGCAATCAGCCCCAGCATTTT.

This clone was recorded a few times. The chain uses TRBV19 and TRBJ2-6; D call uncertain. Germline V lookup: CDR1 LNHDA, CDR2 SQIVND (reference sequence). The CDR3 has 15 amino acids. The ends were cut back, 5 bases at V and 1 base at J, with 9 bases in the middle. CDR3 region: CASSSSSSGANVLTF. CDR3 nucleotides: TGTGCCAGTAGTTCCAGTTCATCTGGGGCCAACGTCCTGACTTTC.

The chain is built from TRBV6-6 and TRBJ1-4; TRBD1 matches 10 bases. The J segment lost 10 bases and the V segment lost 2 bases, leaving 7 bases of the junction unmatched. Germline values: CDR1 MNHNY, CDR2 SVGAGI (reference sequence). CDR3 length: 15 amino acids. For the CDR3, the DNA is TGTGCCAGCAGTTACGGGGGGACAGGGGAGGGAAAACTGTTTTTT. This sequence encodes CASSYGGTGEGKLFF.